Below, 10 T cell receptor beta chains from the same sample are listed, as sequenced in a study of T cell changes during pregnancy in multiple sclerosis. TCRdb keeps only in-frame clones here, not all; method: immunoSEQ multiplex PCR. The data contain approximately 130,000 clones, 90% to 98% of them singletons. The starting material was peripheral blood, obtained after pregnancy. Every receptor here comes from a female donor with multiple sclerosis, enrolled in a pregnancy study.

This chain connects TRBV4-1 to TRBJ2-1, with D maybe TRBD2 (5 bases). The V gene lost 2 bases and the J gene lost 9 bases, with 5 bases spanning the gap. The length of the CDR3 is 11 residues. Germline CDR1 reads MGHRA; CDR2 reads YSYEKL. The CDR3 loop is CASSQSGEQFF. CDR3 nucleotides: TGCGCCAGCAGCCAAAGCGGTGAGCAGTTCTTC.

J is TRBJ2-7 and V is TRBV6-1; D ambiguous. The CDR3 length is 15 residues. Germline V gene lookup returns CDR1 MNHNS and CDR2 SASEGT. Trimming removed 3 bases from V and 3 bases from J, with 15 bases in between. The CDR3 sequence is CASSEPLEVIYEQYF. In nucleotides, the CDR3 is TGTGCCAGCAGTGAGCCCCTAGAGGTGATCTACGAGCAGTACTTC.

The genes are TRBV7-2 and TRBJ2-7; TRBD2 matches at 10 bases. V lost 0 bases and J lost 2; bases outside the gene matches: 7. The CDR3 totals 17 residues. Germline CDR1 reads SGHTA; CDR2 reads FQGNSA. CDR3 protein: CASSLATGTSVPYEQYF. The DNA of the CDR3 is TGTGCCAGCAGCTTAGCGACCGGGACTAGCGTACCCTACGAGCAGTACTTC.

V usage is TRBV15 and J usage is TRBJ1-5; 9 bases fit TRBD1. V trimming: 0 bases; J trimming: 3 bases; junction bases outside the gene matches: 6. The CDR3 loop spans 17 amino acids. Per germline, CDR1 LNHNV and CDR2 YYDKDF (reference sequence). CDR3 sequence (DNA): TGTGCCACCAGCAGAGATGTGGACAGGGGAGTCAATCAGCCCCAGCATTTT. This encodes CATSRDVDRGVNQPQHF. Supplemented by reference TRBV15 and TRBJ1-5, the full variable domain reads DAMVIQNPRYQVTQFGKPVTLSCSQTLNHNVMYWYQQKSSQAPKLLFHYYDKDFNNEADTPDNFQSRRPNTSFCFLDIRSPGLGDTAMYLCATSRDVDRGVNQPQHFGDGTRLSIL.

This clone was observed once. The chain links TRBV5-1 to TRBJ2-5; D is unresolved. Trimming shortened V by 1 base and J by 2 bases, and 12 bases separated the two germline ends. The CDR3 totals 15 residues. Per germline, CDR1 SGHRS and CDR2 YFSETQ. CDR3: CASSLIIPGQETQYF. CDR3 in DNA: TGCGCCAGCAGCTTGATAATACCGGGTCAAGAGACCCAGTACTTC.

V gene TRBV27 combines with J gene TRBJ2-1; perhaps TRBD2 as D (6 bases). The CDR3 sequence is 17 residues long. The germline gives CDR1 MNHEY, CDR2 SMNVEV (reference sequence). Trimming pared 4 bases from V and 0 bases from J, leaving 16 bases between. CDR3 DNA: TGTGCCAGCAGTTCATACCTAGCCGGGGGCTCCTACAATGAGCAGTTCTTC. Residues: CASSSYLAGGSYNEQFF.

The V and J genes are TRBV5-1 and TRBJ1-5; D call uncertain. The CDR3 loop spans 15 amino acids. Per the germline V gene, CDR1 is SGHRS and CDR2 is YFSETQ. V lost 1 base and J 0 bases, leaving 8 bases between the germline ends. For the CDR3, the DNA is TGCGCCAGCAGCTTGTACCCAGATAGCAATCAGCCCCAGCATTTT. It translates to CASSLYPDSNQPQHF.

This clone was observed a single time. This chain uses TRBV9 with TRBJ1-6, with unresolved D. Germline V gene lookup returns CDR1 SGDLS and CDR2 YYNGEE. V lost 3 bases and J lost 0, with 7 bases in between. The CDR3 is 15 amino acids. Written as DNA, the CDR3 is TGTGCCAGCAGCGCCCGTAGCTCCTATAATTCACCCCTCCACTTT. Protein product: CASSARSSYNSPLHF.

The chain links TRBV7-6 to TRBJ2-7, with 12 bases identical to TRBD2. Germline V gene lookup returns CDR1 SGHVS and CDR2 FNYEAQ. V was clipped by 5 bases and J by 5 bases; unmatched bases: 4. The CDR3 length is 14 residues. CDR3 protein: CASSVTSGSDEQYF. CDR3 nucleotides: TGTGCCAGCAGCGTGACTAGCGGGAGTGACGAGCAGTACTTC.

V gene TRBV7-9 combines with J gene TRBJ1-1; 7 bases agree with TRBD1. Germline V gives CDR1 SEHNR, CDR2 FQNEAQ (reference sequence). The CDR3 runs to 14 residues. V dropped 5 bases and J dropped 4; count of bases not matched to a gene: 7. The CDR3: CASSLNRGGTEAFF. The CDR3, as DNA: TGTGCCAGCAGCCTTAACAGGGGTGGCACTGAAGCTTTCTTT.